Below, 14 T cell receptor beta chains from the same sample are listed, as sequenced in a study of shared clonotypes between healthy human individuals. Profiled with immunoSEQ multiplex PCR; TCRdb holds only in-frame clones, not every one. The table records about 110,000 clones, about 71% of them present only once. Specimen: memory CD8+ T cells sorted from blood. Documented subset: CD45RO+ cells pooled with CCR7-negative TemRA cells. The receptors stem from a woman in her twenties or thirties in good health.

Comment on this clone: A much bigger clone sits one base away, suggesting this may be a read error. The CDR3, as DNA: TGTGCCAGCAGTGAAACGGGGACAGGGGGCTACGAGCAGTACTTC. Encoded protein: CASSETGTGGYEQYF. The chain employs TRBV6-1 and TRBJ2-7; TRBD1 matches 11 bases. The CDR3 extends over 15 amino acids. The J segment lost 3 bases and the V segment lost 2 bases, leaving 3 bases of the junction unmatched. The germline V gene encodes CDR1 MNHNS and CDR2 SASEGT.

The chain links TRBV2 to TRBJ1-2, with D uncertain. The V gene lost 3 bases and the J gene lost 5 bases, with 10 bases spanning the gap. The CDR3 extends over 13 amino acids. Germline V gene sequence: CDR1 SNHLY, CDR2 FYNNEI. The CDR3: CASSDFGRYGYTF. The CDR3 DNA follows: TGTGCCAGCAGTGATTTCGGGAGATATGGCTACACCTTC.

This chain links TRBV27 with TRBJ2-5, with TRBD2 matching 7 bases. The DNA end lines up better with TRBJ2-7; the J call may be wrong. The CDR3 totals 16 residues. Germline CDR1 and CDR2: MNHEY and SMNVEV (reference sequence). The CDR3 DNA reads TGTGCCAGCTCCTTAGCGGGCCAGCGGGGCCACTACGAGCAGTACTTC. It yields the protein CASSLAGQRGHYEQYF.

This clone has only a few counts. The chain carries TRBV5-1 and TRBJ1-1, with TRBD1 as a possible D gene (5 bases). V lost 6 bases and J lost 8, with 14 bases in between. Germline V gives CDR1 SGHRS, CDR2 YFSETQ. This CDR3 has 12 amino acids. The CDR3 bases are TGCGCCAGCACCGACGGGGGTAGGGAAGCTTTCTTT. Encoded protein: CASTDGGREAFF. Variable domain in full (rest from reference TRBV5-1 and TRBJ1-1): KAGVTQTPRYLIKTRGQQVTLSCSPISGHRSVSWYQQTPGQGLQFLFEYFSETQRNKGNFPGRFSGRQFSNSRSEMNVSTLELGDSALYLCASTDGGREAFFGQGTRLTVV.

The sample holds a few counts of this clone. The rearrangement joins TRBV6-6 to TRBJ2-3; 11 nucleotides match TRBD2. This CDR3 contains 16 residues. Germline CDR1 MNHNY, CDR2 SVGAGI (reference sequence). V shed 0 bases and J 6 bases; nucleotides not matched to a gene: 5. In DNA, the CDR3 is TGTGCCAGCAGTTACTCGGGACTAGCGGAGTGGGATACGCAGTATTTT. Translated: CASSYSGLAEWDTQYF.

V and J are TRBV28 and TRBJ2-1, with TRBD2 matching 8 bases. Trimming took 3 bases from V and 5 from J; bases not matched to a gene: 3. This CDR3 spans 14 amino acids. Germline CDR1 reads MDHEN; CDR2 reads SYDVKM. The CDR3 reads CASSLWREDNEQFF. The CDR3 nucleotides read TGTGCCAGCAGTTTGTGGCGGGAGGACAATGAGCAGTTCTTC.

The chain joins TRBV9 to TRBJ1-1; 8 bases map to TRBD1. J was trimmed by 6 bases and V by 5 bases; bases with no gene match: 6. The CDR3 contains 13 residues. Looked up from germline, CDR1 is SGDLS and CDR2 is YYNGEE. The CDR3 DNA follows: TGTGCCAGCAGTGGACAGGGTCTTCCTGAAGCTTTCTTT. This sequence encodes CASSGQGLPEAFF.

The chain combines TRBV6-6 with TRBJ2-7, with 12 nucleotides matching TRBD2. The V gene's germline CDR1 is MNHNY and CDR2 SVGAGI (reference sequence). V was clipped by 9 bases and J by 2 bases; unmatched bases: 8. The CDR3 totals 15 residues. The DNA of the CDR3 is TGTGCCAGTCGTTTAACTAGCGGGAGGCCCTACGAGCAGTACTTC. Its translation is CASRLTSGRPYEQYF.

This clone was counted a few times. This rearrangement joins TRBV9 to TRBJ2-1; the match to TRBD2 covers 8 bases. With V trimmed by 4 bases and J by 7 bases, 13 bases remained unmatched. This CDR3 is built from 16 residues. CDR1 SGDLS and CDR2 YYNGEE come from the germline V gene. CDR3 loop: CASSSTLAGIMNEQFF. The CDR3 DNA is TGTGCCAGCAGCTCCACCCTAGCGGGTATTATGAATGAGCAGTTCTTC.

This sequence joins TRBV5-1 and TRBJ2-1; 16 nucleotides agree with TRBD2. The germline V gene encodes CDR1 SGHRS and CDR2 YFSETQ. V lost 2 bases, J lost 5 bases, and 10 bases stayed unmatched. The CDR3 loop spans 19 amino acids. CDR3 loop: CASSFPGLAGGPGNNEQFF. The CDR3 DNA sequence: TGCGCCAGCAGCTTTCCGGGACTAGCGGGAGGGCCAGGGAACAATGAGCAGTTCTTC.

This clone was observed a handful of times. The chain recombines TRBV29-1 with TRBJ1-2, with D perhaps TRBD1 (5 bases). V was clipped by 7 bases and J by 6 bases, with 18 bases between them. CDR1 SQVTM and CDR2 ANQGSEA come from the germline V gene. This CDR3 comprises 13 residues. CDR3 residues: CSATSQTVNGYTF. CDR3 nucleotides: TGCAGCGCGACCTCCCAGACAGTGAATGGCTACACCTTC.

The chain has TRBV5-8 and TRBJ2-7; D possibly matches TRBD1 or TRBD2 (6 bases each). V was clipped by 4 bases and J by 2 bases, with 16 bases between them. This CDR3 is built from 15 residues. Germline V gene lookup returns CDR1 SGHTS and CDR2 YDEGEE. The DNA for the CDR3 is TGTGCCAGCAGCCCCATACAGGGAGGAACCTACGAGCAGTACTTC. Its translation: CASSPIQGGTYEQYF.

The V call is TRBV27, the J call TRBJ2-7; D perhaps matches TRBD2 (5 bases). The CDR3 sequence is 15 residues long. Germline V lookup: CDR1 MNHEY, CDR2 SMNVEV (reference sequence). V was clipped by 5 bases and J by 7 bases, with 21 bases between them. Here the CDR3 reads CASSPRVGYYVEQYF. Here the CDR3 DNA reads TGTGCCAGCAGTCCGCGGGTAGGGTACTACGTGGAGCAGTACTTC.

This chain joins TRBV19 and TRBJ1-1; TRBD1 matches at 7 bases. The junction had 7 bases not matched to a gene; V was cut back by 6 bases and J by 0 bases. This CDR3 spans 15 amino acids. CDR1 and CDR2 from the germline V gene are LNHDA and SQIVND (reference sequence). The DNA for the CDR3 is TGTGCCAGTAGCTGGGACAGTGAAGTGAACACTGAAGCTTTCTTT. It translates to CASSWDSEVNTEAFF.